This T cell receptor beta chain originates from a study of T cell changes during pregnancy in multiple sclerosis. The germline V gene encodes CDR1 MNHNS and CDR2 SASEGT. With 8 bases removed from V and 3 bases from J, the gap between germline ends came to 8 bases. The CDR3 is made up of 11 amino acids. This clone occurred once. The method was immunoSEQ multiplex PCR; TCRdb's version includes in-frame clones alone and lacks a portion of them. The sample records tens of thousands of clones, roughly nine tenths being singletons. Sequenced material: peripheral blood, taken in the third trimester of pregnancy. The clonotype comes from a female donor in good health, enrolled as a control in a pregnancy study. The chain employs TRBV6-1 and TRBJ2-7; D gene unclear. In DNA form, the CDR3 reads TGTGCCAGCGAGGATAGCTACGAGCAGTACTTC. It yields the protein CASEDSYEQYF.